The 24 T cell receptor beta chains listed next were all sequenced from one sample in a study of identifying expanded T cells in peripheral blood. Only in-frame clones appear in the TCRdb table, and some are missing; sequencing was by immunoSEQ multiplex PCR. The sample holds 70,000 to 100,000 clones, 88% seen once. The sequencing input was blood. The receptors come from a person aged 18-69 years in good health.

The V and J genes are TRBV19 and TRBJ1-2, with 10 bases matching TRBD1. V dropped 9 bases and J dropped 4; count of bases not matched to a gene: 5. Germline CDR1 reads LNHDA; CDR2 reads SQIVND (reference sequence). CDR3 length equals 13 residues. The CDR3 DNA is TGTGCCAGCGGACAGGGGGGGACCTATGGCTACACCTTC. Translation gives CASGQGGTYGYTF.

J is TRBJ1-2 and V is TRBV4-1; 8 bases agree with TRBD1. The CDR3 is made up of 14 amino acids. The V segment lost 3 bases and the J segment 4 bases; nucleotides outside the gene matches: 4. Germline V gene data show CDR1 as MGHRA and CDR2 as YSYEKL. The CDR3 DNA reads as TGCGCCAGCAGCCATCGGGACAGGAGCTATGGCTACACCTTC. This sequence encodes CASSHRDRSYGYTF.

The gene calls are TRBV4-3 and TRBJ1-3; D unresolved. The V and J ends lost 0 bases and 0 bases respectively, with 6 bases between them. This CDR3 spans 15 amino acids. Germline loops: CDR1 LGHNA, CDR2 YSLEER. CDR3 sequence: CASSQDLVSGNTIYF. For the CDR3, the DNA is TGCGCCAGCAGCCAAGATTTGGTCTCTGGAAACACCATATATTTT.

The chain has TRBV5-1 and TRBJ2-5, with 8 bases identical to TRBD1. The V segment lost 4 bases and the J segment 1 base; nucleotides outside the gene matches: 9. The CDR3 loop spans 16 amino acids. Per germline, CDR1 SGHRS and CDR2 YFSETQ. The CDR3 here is CASSLGTGGAQETQYF. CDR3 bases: TGCGCCAGCAGCCTCGGGACAGGAGGGGCCCAAGAGACCCAGTACTTC.

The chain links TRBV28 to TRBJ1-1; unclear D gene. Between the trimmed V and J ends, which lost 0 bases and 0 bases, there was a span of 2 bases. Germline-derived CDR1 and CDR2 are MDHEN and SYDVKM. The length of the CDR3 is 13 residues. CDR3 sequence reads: CASSLWMNTEAFF. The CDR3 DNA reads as TGTGCCAGCAGTTTATGGATGAACACTGAAGCTTTCTTT.

In DNA form, the CDR3 reads TGTGCCAGCAGCCAAGGTTTAGAGGTTTACTACAATGAGCAGTTCTTC. This encodes CASSQGLEVYYNEQFF. The chain links TRBV4-2 to TRBJ2-1; D is unresolved. Per germline, CDR1 LGHNA and CDR2 YNFKEQ. Between the trimmed V and J ends, which lost 1 base and 3 bases, there was a span of 13 bases. The CDR3 runs to 16 residues.

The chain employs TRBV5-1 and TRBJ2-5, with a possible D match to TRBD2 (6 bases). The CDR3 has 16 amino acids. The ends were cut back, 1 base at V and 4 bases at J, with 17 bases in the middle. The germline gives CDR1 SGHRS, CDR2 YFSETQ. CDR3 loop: CASSLSGGNLPETQYF. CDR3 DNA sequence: TGCGCCAGCAGCTTGTCGGGCGGGAACCTCCCAGAGACCCAGTACTTC.

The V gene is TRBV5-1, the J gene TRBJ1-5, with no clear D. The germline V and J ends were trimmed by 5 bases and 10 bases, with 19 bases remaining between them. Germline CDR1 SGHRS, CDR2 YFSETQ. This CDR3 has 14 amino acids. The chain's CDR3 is CASRSLGGEGPQHF. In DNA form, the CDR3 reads TGCGCCAGCAGATCGTTGGGCGGGGAGGGTCCCCAGCATTTT.

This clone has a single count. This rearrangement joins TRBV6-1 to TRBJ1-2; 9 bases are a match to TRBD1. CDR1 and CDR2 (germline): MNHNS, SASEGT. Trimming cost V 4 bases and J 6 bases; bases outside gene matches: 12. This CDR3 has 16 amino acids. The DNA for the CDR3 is TGTGCCAGCAGTGGCCCAACCGGGACAGGGTCGGATGGCTACACCTTC. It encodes CASSGPTGTGSDGYTF.

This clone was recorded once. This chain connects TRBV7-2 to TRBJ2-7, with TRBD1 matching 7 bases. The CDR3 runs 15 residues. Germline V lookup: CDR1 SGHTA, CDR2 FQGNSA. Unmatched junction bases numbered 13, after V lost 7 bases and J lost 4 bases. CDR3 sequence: CASTSPGTALYEQYF. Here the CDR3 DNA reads TGTGCCAGCACATCACCCGGGACAGCGCTATACGAGCAGTACTTC.

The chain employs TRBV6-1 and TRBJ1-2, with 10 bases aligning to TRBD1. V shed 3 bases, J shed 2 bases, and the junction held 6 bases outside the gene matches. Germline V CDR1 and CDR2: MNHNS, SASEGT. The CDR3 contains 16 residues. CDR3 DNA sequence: TGTGCCAGCAGTGATTGGTGGACAGGGGGGAACTATGGCTACACCTTC. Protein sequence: CASSDWWTGGNYGYTF.

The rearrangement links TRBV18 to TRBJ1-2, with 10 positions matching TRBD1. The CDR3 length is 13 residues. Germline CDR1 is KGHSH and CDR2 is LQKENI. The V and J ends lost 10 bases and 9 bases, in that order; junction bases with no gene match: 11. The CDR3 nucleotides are TGTGCCACCTCCGGCGGGGACAGGGGCAGCTACACCTTC. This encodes CATSGGDRGSYTF.

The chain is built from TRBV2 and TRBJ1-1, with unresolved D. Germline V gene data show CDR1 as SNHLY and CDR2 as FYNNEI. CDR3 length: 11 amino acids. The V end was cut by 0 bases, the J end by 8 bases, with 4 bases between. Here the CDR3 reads CASSEAEEAFF. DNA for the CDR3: TGTGCCAGCAGTGAAGCGGAGGAAGCTTTCTTT.

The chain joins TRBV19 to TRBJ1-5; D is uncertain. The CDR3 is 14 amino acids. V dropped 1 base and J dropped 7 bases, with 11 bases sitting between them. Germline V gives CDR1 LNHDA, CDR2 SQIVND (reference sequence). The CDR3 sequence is CASSIGQSSQPQHF. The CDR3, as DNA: TGTGCCAGTAGTATAGGGCAGTCCAGCCAGCCCCAGCATTTT.

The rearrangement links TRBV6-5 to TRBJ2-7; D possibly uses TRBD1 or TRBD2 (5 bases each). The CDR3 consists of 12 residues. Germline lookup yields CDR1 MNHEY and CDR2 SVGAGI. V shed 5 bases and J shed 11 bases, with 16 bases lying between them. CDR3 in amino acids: CASSPGTAHKYF. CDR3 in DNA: TGTGCCAGCAGTCCCGGGACGGCCCATAAGTACTTC.

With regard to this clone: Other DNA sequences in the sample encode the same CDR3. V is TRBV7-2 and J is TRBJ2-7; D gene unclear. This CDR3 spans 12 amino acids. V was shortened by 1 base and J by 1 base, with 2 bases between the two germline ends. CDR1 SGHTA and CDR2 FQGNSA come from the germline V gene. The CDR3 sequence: CASSLVSYEQYF. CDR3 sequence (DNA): TGTGCCAGCAGCTTAGTTTCCTACGAGCAGTACTTC.

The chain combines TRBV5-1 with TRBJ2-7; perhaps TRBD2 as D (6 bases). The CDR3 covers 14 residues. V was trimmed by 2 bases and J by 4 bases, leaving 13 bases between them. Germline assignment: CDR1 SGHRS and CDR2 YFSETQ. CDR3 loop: CASSFDRGGYEQYF. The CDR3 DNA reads TGCGCCAGCAGCTTTGATCGGGGAGGATACGAGCAGTACTTC. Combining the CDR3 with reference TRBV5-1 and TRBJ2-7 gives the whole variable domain KAGVTQTPRYLIKTRGQQVTLSCSPISGHRSVSWYQQTPGQGLQFLFEYFSETQRNKGNFPGRFSGRQFSNSRSEMNVSTLELGDSALYLCASSFDRGGYEQYFGPGTRLTVT.

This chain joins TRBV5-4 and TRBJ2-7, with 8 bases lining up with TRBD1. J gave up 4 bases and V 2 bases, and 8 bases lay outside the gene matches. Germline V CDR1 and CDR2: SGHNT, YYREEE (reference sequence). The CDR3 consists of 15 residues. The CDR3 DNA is TGTGCCAGCAGCTTCGGGAAAACAGGGGGGTACGAGCAGTACTTC. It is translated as CASSFGKTGGYEQYF.

DNA of the CDR3: TGTGCCTGGAAGTGGGGACTCGAGACCCAGTACTTC. It specifies CAWKWGLETQYF. The V and J genes are TRBV30 and TRBJ2-5; D possibly corresponds to TRBD2 (6 bases). The CDR3 consists of 12 residues. Germline V gene data show CDR1 as GTSNPN and CDR2 as SVGIG (reference sequence). Trimming pared 4 bases from V and 5 bases from J, leaving 11 bases between.

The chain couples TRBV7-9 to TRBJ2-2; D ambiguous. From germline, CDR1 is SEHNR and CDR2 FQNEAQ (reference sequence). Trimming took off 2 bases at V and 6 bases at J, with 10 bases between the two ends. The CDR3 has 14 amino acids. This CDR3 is CASSLMGSSGELFF. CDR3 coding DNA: TGTGCCAGCAGCTTAATGGGCTCTTCCGGGGAGCTGTTTTTT.

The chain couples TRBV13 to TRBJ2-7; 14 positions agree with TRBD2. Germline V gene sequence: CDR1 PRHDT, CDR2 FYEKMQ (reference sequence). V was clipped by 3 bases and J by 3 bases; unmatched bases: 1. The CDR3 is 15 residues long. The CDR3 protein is CASSFGTSGGYEQYF. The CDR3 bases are TGTGCCAGCAGCTTCGGGACTAGCGGGGGCTACGAGCAGTACTTC.

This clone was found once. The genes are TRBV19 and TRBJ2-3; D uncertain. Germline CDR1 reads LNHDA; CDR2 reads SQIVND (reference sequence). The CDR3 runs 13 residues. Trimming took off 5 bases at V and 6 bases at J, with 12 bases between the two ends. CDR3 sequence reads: CASSGAAVDTQYF. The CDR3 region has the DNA TGTGCCAGTAGTGGAGCTGCAGTGGATACGCAGTATTTT. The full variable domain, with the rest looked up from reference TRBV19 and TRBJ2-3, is DGGITQSPKYLFRKEGQNVTLSCEQNLNHDAMYWYRQDPGQGLRLIYYSQIVNDFQKGDIAEGYSVSREKKESFPLTVTSAQKNPTAFYLCASSGAAVDTQYFGPGTRLTVL.

Here the CDR3 reads CASSLALTTGELFF. For the CDR3, the DNA is TGCGCCAGCAGCTTAGCCCTCACAACCGGGGAGCTGTTTTTT. The rearrangement links TRBV5-1 to TRBJ2-2; D is undetermined. The V end lost 2 bases, the J end lost 5 bases, and 10 bases lay between the germline ends. Germline CDR1 is SGHRS and CDR2 is YFSETQ. The CDR3 is 14 residues long.

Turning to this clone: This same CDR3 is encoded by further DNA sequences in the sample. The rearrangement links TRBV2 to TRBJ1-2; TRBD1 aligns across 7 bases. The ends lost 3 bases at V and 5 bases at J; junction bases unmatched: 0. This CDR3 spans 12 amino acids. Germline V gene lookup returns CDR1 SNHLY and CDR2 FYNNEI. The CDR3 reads CASSDRGYGYTF. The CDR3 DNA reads TGTGCCAGCAGTGACAGGGGGTATGGCTACACCTTC.